This T cell receptor beta chain was sequenced in a study of blood T cells in healthy people across ages. Germline lookup yields CDR1 SGHDN and CDR2 FVKESK. V lost 4 bases and J lost 4; bases outside the gene matches: 10. This CDR3 has 16 amino acids. This clonotype was counted only a few times. Together with a sample-barcoded 5' primer, a J-beta primer mix was included in a second PCR lasting about 7 to 11 cycles. TCRdb reanalysed the 5' RACE reads using MiXCR and keeps one entry per CDR3 protein. The sample includes hundreds of thousands of distinct CDR3 sequences, about 30% seen only once; the top ten take 15%.

Sequencing used blood. The V and J genes are TRBV14 and TRBJ2-1; TRBD1 matches 7 bases. The clonotype originates from a woman older than 75 in good health. The CDR3 DNA reads TGTGCCAGCAGCCCCCTGGAGGACAGGCTTTACAATGAGCAGTTCTTC. Residues: CASSPLEDRLYNEQFF.